This T cell receptor (beta chain) derives from a study of technical replicates of blood from a handful of donors. Data came from immunoSEQ multiplex PCR; TCRdb stores just in-frame clones and leaves some out. The repertoire consists of 45,000 to 50,000 clones, with 90% to 95% occurring once and the leading ten covering under 5%. Unmatched junction bases numbered 7, after V lost 3 bases and J lost 6 bases. From germline, CDR1 is MNHNY and CDR2 SVGAGI (reference sequence). This CDR3 has 14 amino acids. The chain has TRBV6-6 and TRBJ2-7; 8 bases line up with TRBD2. Sequenced input: PBMCs. The TCR was taken from a human donor in good health. Some clones in this sample may be carry-over from other donors' samples. CDR3 amino acids: CASSYCLAGCEQYF. Here the CDR3 DNA reads TGTGCCAGCAGTTATTGTCTAGCGGGCTGCGAGCAGTACTTC.